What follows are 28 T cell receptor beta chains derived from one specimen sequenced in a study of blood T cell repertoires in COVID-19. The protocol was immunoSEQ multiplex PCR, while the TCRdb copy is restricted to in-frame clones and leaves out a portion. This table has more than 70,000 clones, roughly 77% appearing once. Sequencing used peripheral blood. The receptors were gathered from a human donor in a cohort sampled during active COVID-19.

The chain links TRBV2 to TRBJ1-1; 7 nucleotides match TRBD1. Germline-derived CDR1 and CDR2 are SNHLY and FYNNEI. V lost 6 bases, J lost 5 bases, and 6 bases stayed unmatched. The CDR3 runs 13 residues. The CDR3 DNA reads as TGTGCCAGCAGACTCGACAGGGCGACTGAAGCTTTCTTT. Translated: CASRLDRATEAFF.

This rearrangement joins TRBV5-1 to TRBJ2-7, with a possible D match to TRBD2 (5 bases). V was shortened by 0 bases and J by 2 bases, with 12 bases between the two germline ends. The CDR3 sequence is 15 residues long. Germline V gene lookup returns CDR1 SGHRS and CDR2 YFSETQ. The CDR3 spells CASSLATRGTYEQYF. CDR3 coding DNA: TGCGCCAGCAGCTTGGCGACTCGAGGGACCTACGAGCAGTACTTC.

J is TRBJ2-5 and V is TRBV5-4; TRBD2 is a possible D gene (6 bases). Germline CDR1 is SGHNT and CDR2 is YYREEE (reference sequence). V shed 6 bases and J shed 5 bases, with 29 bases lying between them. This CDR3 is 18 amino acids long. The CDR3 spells CASTSGPSYTRGGETQYF. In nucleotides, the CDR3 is TGTGCCAGCACCTCCGGGCCCTCATACACCCGGGGAGGCGAGACCCAGTACTTC.

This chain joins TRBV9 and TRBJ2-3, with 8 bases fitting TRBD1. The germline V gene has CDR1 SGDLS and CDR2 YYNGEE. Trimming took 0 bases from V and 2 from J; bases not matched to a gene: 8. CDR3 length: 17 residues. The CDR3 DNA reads TGTGCCAGCAGCGTAGACCTAGGGACAGGCCACACAGATACGCAGTATTTT. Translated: CASSVDLGTGHTDTQYF.

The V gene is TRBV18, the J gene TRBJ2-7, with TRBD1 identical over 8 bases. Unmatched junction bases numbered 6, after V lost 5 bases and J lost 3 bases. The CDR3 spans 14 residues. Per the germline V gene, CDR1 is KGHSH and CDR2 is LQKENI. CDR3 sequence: CASSSRTGNYEQYF. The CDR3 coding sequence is TGTGCCAGCTCATCGCGGACAGGGAACTACGAGCAGTACTTC.

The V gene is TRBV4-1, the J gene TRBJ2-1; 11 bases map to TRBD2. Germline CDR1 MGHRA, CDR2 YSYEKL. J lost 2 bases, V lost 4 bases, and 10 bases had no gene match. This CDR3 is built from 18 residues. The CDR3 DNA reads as TGCGCCAGCAGCCGAGGCATTCTAGCGGGAGGCGCCTACAATGAGCAGTTCTTC. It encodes CASSRGILAGGAYNEQFF.

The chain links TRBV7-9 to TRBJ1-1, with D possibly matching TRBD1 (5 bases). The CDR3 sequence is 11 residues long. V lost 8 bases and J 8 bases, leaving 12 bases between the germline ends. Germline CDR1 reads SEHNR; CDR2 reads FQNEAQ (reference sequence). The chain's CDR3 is CASRRAGEAFF. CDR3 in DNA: TGTGCCAGCCGTCGGGCAGGGGAAGCTTTCTTT.

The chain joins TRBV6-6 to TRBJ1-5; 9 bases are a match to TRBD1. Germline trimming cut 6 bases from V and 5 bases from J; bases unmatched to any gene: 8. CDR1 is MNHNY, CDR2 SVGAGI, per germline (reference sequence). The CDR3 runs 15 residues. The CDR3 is CASRPQGAGDQPQHF. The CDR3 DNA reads TGTGCCAGCAGGCCACAGGGGGCCGGAGATCAGCCCCAGCATTTT.

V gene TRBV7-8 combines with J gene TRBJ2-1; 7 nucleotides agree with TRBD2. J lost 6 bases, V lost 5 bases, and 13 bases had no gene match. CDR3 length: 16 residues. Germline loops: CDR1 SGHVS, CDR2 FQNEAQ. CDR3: CASSPRTRHSGNEQFF. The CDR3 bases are TGTGCCAGCAGCCCCCGGACTAGACATTCTGGCAATGAGCAGTTCTTC.

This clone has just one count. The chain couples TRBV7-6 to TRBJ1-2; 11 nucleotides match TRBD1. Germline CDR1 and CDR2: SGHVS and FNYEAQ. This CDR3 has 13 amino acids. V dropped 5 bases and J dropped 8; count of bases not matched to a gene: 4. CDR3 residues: CASSKDRGRGYTF. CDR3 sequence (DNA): TGTGCCAGCAGCAAGGACAGGGGGCGAGGCTACACCTTC.

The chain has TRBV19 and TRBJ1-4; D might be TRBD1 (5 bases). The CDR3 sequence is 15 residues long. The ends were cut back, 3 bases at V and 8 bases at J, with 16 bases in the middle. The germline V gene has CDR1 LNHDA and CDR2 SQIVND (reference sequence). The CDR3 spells CASSIGHIEMEKLFF. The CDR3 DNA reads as TGTGCCAGTAGTATCGGACACATCGAGATGGAAAAACTGTTTTTT.

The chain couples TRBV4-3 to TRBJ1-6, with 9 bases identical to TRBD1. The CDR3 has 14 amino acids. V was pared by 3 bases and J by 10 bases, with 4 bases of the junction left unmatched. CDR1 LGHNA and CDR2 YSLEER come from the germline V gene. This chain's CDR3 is CASSHDRGLSPLHF. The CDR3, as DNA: TGCGCCAGCAGCCACGACAGGGGGTTATCACCCCTCCACTTT.

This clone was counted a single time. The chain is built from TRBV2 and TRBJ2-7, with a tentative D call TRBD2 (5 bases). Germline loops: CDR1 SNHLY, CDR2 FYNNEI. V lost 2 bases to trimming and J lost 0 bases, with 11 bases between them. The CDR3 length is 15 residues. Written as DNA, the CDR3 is TGTGCCAGCAGTGAACCGCGGGCGGCCTCCTACGAGCAGTACTTC. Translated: CASSEPRAASYEQYF. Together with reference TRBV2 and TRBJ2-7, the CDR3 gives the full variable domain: EPEVTQTPSHQVTQMGQEVILRCVPISNHLYFYWYRQILGQKVEFLVSFYNNEISEKSEIFDDQFSVERPDGSNFTLKIRSTKLEDSAMYFCASSEPRAASYEQYFGPGTRLTVT.

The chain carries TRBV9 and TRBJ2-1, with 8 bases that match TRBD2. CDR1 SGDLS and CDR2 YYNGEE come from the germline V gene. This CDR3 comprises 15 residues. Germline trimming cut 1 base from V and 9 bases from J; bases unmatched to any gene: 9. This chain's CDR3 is CASSVSREGPSEQFF. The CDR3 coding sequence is TGTGCCAGCAGCGTATCCCGGGAGGGCCCAAGTGAGCAGTTCTTC.

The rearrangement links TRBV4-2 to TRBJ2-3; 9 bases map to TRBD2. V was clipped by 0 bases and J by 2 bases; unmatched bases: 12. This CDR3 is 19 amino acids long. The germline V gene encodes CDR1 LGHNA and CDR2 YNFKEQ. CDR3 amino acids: CASSQETLTSGSDTDTQYF. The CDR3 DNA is TGTGCCAGCAGCCAAGAGACTTTGACTAGCGGAAGTGACACAGATACGCAGTATTTT.

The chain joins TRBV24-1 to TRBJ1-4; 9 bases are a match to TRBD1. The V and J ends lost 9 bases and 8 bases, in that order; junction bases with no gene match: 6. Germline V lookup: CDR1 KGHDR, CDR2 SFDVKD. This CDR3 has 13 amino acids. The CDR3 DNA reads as TGTGCCACCCAAAGGGGACAGGGCGAAAAACTGTTTTTT. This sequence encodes CATQRGQGEKLFF.

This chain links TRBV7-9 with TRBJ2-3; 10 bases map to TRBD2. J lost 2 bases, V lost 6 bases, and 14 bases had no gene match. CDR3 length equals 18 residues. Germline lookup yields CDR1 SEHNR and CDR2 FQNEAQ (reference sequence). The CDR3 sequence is CASSSLLAGGLITDTQYF. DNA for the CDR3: TGTGCCAGCAGTAGCCTGTTAGCGGGAGGTCTGATCACAGATACGCAGTATTTT.

DNA for the CDR3: TGTGCCAGCAGCCCCTCGGCTGGGGCCAACGTCCTGACTTTC. Its protein is CASSPSAGANVLTF. This chain connects TRBV14 to TRBJ2-6; D uncertain. CDR3 length: 14 residues. CDR1 SGHDN and CDR2 FVKESK come from the germline V gene. V was shortened by 4 bases and J by 2 bases, with 6 bases between the two germline ends.

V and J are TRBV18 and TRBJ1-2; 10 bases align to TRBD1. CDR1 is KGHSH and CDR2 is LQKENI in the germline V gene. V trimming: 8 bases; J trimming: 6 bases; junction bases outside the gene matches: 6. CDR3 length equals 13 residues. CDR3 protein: CASATGTGDGYTF. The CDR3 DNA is TGTGCCAGCGCAACCGGGACAGGGGATGGCTACACCTTC.

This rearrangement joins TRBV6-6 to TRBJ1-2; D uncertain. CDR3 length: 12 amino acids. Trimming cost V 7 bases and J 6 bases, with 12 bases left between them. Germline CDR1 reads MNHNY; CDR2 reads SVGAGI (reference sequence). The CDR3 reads CASNYDRDGYTF. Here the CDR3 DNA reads TGTGCCAGCAACTACGATAGAGATGGCTACACCTTC.

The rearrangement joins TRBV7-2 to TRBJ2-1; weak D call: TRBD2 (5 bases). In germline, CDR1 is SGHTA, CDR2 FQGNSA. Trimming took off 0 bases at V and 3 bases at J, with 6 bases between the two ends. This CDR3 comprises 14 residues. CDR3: CASSLALVYNEQFF. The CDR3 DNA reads TGTGCCAGCAGCTTAGCACTAGTCTACAATGAGCAGTTCTTC.

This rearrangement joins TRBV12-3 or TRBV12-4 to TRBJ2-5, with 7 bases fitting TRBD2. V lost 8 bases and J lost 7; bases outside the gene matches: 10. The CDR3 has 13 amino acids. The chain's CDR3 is CASEMGGSGTQYF. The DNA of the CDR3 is TGTGCCAGCGAAATGGGGGGGAGCGGGACCCAGTACTTC.

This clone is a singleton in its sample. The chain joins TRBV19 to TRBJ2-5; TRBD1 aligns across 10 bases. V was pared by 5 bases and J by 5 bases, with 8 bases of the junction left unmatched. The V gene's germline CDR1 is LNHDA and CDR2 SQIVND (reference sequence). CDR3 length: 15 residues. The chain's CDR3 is CASSSTGQGRETQYF. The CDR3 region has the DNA TGTGCCAGTAGTTCCACGGGACAGGGGAGGGAGACCCAGTACTTC.

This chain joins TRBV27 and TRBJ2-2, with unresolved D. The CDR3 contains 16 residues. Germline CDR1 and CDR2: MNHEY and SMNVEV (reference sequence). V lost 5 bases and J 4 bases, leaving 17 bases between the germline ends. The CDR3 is CASSLVAIRSTGELFF. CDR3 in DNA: TGTGCCAGCAGTCTTGTCGCTATACGAAGCACCGGGGAGCTGTTTTTT.

CDR3 region: CAISVLTSDEQYF. The CDR3 DNA follows: TGTGCCATCAGTGTATTGACTAGCGACGAGCAGTACTTC. The chain has TRBV10-3 and TRBJ2-7; 8 bases map to TRBD2. Germline V gene lookup returns CDR1 ENHRY and CDR2 SYGVKD. J lost 5 bases, V lost 4 bases, and 4 bases had no gene match. CDR3 length: 13 amino acids.

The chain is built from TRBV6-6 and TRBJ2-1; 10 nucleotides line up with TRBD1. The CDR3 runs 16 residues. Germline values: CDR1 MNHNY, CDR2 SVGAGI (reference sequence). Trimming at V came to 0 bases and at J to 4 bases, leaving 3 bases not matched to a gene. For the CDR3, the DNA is TGTGCCAGCAGTTACTCCGACAGGGGGCGTTACAATGAGCAGTTCTTC. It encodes CASSYSDRGRYNEQFF.

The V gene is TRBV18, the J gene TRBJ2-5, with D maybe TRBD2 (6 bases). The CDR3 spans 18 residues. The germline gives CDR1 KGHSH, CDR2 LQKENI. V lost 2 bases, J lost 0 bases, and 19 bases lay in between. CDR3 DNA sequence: TGTGCCAGCTCACCAACTCCGAAGGGGACTTTGTACCAAGAGACCCAGTACTTC. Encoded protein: CASSPTPKGTLYQETQYF.

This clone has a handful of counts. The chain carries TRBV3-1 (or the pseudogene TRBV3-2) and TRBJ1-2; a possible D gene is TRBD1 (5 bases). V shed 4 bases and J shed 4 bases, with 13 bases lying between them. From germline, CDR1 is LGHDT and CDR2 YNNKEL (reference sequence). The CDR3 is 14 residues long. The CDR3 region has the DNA TGTGCCAGCAGCCCCCAGGCAGGGCGCTATGGCTACACCTTC. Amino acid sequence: CASSPQAGRYGYTF.